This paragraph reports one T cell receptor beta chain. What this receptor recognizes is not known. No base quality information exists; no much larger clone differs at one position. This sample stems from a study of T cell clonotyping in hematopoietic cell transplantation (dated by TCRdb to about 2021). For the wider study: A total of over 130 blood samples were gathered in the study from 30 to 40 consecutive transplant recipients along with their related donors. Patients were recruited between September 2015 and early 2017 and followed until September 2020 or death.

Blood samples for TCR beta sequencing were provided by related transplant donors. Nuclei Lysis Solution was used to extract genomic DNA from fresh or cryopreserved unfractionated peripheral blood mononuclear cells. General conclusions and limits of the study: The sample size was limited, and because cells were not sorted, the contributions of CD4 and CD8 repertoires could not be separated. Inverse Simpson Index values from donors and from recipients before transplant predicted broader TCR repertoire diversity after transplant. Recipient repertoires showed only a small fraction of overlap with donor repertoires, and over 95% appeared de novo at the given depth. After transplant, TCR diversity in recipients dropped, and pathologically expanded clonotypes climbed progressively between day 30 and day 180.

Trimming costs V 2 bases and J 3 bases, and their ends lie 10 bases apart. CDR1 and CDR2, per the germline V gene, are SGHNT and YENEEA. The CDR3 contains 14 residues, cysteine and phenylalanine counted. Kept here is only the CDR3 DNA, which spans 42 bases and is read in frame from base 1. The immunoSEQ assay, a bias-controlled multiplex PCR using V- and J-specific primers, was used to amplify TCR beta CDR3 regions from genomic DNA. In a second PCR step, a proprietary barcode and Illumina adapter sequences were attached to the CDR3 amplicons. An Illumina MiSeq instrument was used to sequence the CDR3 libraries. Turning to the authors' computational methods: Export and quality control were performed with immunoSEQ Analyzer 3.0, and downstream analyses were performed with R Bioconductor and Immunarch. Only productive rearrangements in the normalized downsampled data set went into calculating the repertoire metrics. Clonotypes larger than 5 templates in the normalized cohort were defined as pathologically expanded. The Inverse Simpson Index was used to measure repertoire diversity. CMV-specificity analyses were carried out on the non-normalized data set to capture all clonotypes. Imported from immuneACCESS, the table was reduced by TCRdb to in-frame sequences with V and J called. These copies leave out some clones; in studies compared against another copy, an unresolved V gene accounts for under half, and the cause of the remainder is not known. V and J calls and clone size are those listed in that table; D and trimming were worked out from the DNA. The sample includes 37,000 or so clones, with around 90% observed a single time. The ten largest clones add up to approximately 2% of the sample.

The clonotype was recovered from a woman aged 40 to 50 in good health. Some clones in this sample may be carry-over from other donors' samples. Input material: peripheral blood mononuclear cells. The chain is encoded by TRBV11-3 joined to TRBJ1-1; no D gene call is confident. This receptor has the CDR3 CASSLSGGYTEAFF. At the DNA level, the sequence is TGTGCCAGCAGCTTATCCGGAGGGTACACTGAAGCTTTCTTT.